Shown below are 24 T cell receptor beta chains from a single sample sequenced in a study of cytomegalovirus exposure and HLA in healthy donors. Amplification used 60 Vbeta primers and 13 Jbeta primers. TCRdb's table, derived via immunoSEQ multiplex PCR, lists solely in-frame clones and lacks some. This table has 100,000 to 150,000 clones, 75% to 85% appearing once. Specimen: PBMCs. Receptors originate from a woman in her forties in good health and CMV-seropositive.

The count of this clone is one. The chain employs TRBV27 and TRBJ1-1; possible D gene TRBD1, 6 bases. Trimming left V 5 bases short and J 5 bases short, with 6 bases between. The CDR3 extends over 11 amino acids. Germline-derived CDR1 and CDR2 are MNHEY and SMNVEV (reference sequence). CDR3 sequence (DNA): TGTGCCAGCAGTAGGGGGACTGAAGCTTTCTTT. This codes for CASSRGTEAFF.

V is TRBV6-5 and J is TRBJ1-5, with a weak D call TRBD1 (5 bases). CDR3 length: 15 residues. The V and J ends lost 4 bases and 4 bases respectively, with 14 bases between them. Germline V gene sequence: CDR1 MNHEY, CDR2 SVGAGI. CDR3 residues: CASSSLGQGNQPQHF. As DNA, the CDR3 is TGTGCCAGCAGTTCTCTGGGGCAGGGAAATCAGCCCCAGCATTTT.

V is TRBV20-1 and J is TRBJ1-2, with D perhaps TRBD1 (5 bases). Germline values: CDR1 DFQATT, CDR2 SNEGSKA (reference sequence). This CDR3 contains 9 residues. V was clipped by 7 bases and J by 7 bases, with 7 bases between them. CDR3 amino acids: CSVGGGYTF. The CDR3 DNA is TGCAGTGTGGGGGGTGGCTACACCTTC.

The chain is built from TRBV13 and TRBJ2-1; 16 bases are shared with TRBD2. Unmatched junction bases numbered 6, after V lost 6 bases and J lost 4 bases. CDR3 length: 17 amino acids. Germline loops: CDR1 PRHDT, CDR2 FYEKMQ (reference sequence). The CDR3 DNA is TGTGCCAGCAGTTTGGGACTAGCGGGAGGGAATTACAATGAGCAGTTCTTC. This encodes CASSLGLAGGNYNEQFF.

The V call is TRBV15, the J call TRBJ2-7; 7 positions match TRBD1. The germline V gene encodes CDR1 LNHNV and CDR2 YYDKDF (reference sequence). V shed 8 bases, J shed 0 bases, and the junction held 7 bases outside the gene matches. The CDR3 sequence is 14 residues long. The CDR3 protein is CATAEDRSSYEQYF. The CDR3 region has the DNA TGTGCCACCGCCGAGGACAGGTCCTCCTACGAGCAGTACTTC.

The chain has TRBV10-3 and TRBJ2-3, with 10 bases lining up with TRBD2. Germline V gene data show CDR1 as ENHRY and CDR2 as SYGVKD. The CDR3 contains 15 residues. J gave up 4 bases and V 6 bases, and 7 bases lay outside the gene matches. The CDR3 is CAIRRLAGESDTQYF. The CDR3 region has the DNA TGTGCCATCAGGCGTCTAGCGGGGGAGTCAGATACGCAGTATTTT.

This clone showed up just a few times. The chain employs TRBV5-1 and TRBJ2-7; maybe TRBD2 (5 bases). Trimming removed 5 bases from V and 2 bases from J, with 14 bases in between. The CDR3 is 14 residues long. Germline assignment: CDR1 SGHRS and CDR2 YFSETQ. CDR3 bases: TGCGCCAGCAGAGATAATAGCGCCGCCTACGAGCAGTACTTC. Translating it yields CASRDNSAAYEQYF.

The chain recombines TRBV6-1 with TRBJ2-7, with TRBD2 matching over 8 bases. The CDR3 extends over 15 amino acids. V shed 1 base, J shed 5 bases, and the junction held 7 bases outside the gene matches. Per germline, CDR1 MNHNS and CDR2 SASEGT. CDR3 DNA sequence: TGTGCCAGCAGTGAAGAGCGGGGGAACCGGGACGAGCAGTACTTC. It specifies CASSEERGNRDEQYF.

V usage is TRBV9 and J usage is TRBJ1-5; 7 nucleotides align to TRBD1. The ends lost 0 bases at V and 6 bases at J; junction bases unmatched: 3. Germline lookup yields CDR1 SGDLS and CDR2 YYNGEE. CDR3 length: 14 residues. CDR3 bases: TGTGCCAGCAGCGTAGGTAGGGGGCGTCAGCCCCAGCATTTT. Its protein is CASSVGRGRQPQHF. The whole variable domain, filled in from reference TRBV9 and TRBJ1-5, reads DSGVTQTPKHLITATGQRVTLRCSPRSGDLSVYWYQQSLDQGLQFLIQYYNGEERAKGNILERFSAQQFPDLHSELNLSSLELGDSALYFCASSVGRGRQPQHFGDGTRLSIL.

Only one count was recorded for this clone. Other DNA sequences within the sample encode an identical CDR3. The chain links TRBV7-8 to TRBJ1-2; a possible D gene is TRBD1 (5 bases). CDR3 length: 14 amino acids. V was shortened by 0 bases and J by 2 bases, with 7 bases between the two germline ends. Germline CDR1 is SGHVS and CDR2 is FQNEAQ. Here the CDR3 reads CASSLAHRNYGYTF. CDR3 bases: TGTGCCAGCAGCTTAGCCCACAGGAACTATGGCTACACCTTC.

This sequence joins TRBV11-2 and TRBJ2-3, with 8 bases that match TRBD1. With V trimmed by 1 base and J by 1 base, 10 bases remained unmatched. The germline CDR1 and CDR2 sequences are SGHAT and FQNNGV. This CDR3 has 18 amino acids. The CDR3 is CASSLGRTGRIGTDTQYF. CDR3 in DNA: TGTGCCAGCAGCTTAGGGAGGACAGGGAGGATTGGCACAGATACGCAGTATTTT.

CDR3 DNA sequence: TGTGCCAGCAGTTTTACGCCGGGACAGATCTACGAGCAGTACTTC. It is translated as CASSFTPGQIYEQYF. The chain couples TRBV27 to TRBJ2-5, with TRBD1 matching over 7 bases. The tail of the sequence fits TRBJ2-7 better, so the J call may be wrong. Germline V gives CDR1 MNHEY, CDR2 SMNVEV (reference sequence). The CDR3 extends over 15 amino acids.

V usage is TRBV7-9 and J usage is TRBJ1-1, with 7 positions matching TRBD1. Germline loops: CDR1 SEHNR, CDR2 FQNEAQ (reference sequence). V shed 2 bases and J 0 bases; nucleotides not matched to a gene: 3. CDR3 length equals 15 residues. In nucleotides, the CDR3 is TGTGCCAGCAGCTTAAGAGGGGGCTTGAACACTGAAGCTTTCTTT. This translates into CASSLRGGLNTEAFF.

This chain links TRBV5-6 with TRBJ2-1, with D tentatively TRBD2 (7 bases). CDR3 length equals 16 residues. CDR1 and CDR2 (germline): SGHDT, YYEEEE. Trimming left V 5 bases short and J 4 bases short, with 19 bases between. The CDR3 nucleotides read TGTGCCAGCAGGCGAGGGGGGGGCTTGTATTACAATGAGCAGTTCTTC. Translating gives CASRRGGGLYYNEQFF.

A single count supports this clone. The chain combines TRBV28 with TRBJ2-7, with D possibly matching TRBD2 (5 bases). The CDR3 runs to 12 residues. The germline V gene has CDR1 MDHEN and CDR2 SYDVKM. Trimming took off 6 bases at V and 3 bases at J, with 9 bases between the two ends. This CDR3 reads CASSLRDYEQYF. In DNA, the CDR3 is TGTGCCAGCAGCCTGAGGGACTACGAGCAGTACTTC.

The chain links TRBV6-5 to TRBJ2-5; possibly TRBD2 for D (5 bases). The length of the CDR3 is 13 residues. Deletions cut 6 bases from V and 2 bases from J, with 10 bases between. The germline V gene has CDR1 MNHEY and CDR2 SVGAGI. The CDR3 region has the DNA TGTGCCAGCAGAAACCCGGGGCAAGAGACCCAGTACTTC. Translated: CASRNPGQETQYF.

Written as DNA, the CDR3 is TGTGCCAGCAGTTCTGTCCAACAGGTGATCTACGAGCAGTACTTC. It yields the protein CASSSVQQVIYEQYF. This chain joins TRBV6-6 and TRBJ2-7; D may be TRBD1 (5 bases). There are 15 residues in the CDR3. Germline-derived CDR1 and CDR2 are MNHNY and SVGAGI (reference sequence). Trimming removed 4 bases from V and 3 bases from J, with 16 bases in between.

The V gene is TRBV2, the J gene TRBJ2-1; D might be TRBD1 (5 bases). The CDR3 contains 13 residues. Germline values: CDR1 SNHLY, CDR2 FYNNEI. V dropped 2 bases and J dropped 7 bases, with 9 bases sitting between them. CDR3 loop: CASSEQGLNEQFF. The CDR3 DNA reads TGTGCCAGCAGTGAACAGGGTTTGAATGAGCAGTTCTTC.

The rearrangement uses TRBV10-3 and TRBJ2-3; D is undetermined. The CDR3 length is 14 residues. The germline V and J ends were trimmed by 0 bases and 3 bases, with 7 bases remaining between them. Per the germline V gene, CDR1 is ENHRY and CDR2 is SYGVKD. CDR3 coding DNA: TGTGCCATCAGTGAGTCGTCGGTTACAGATACGCAGTATTTT. It translates to CAISESSVTDTQYF.

The rearrangement joins TRBV28 to TRBJ2-7; D gene uncertain. The ends were cut back, 6 bases at V and 2 bases at J, with 14 bases in the middle. Per the germline V gene, CDR1 is MDHEN and CDR2 is SYDVKM. The CDR3 loop spans 14 amino acids. CDR3 loop: CASRSLGPTYEQYF. The CDR3 region has the DNA TGTGCCAGCAGGTCGCTCGGTCCCACCTACGAGCAGTACTTC.

The chain is built from TRBV5-6 and TRBJ1-2; a possible D gene is TRBD1 (5 bases). The germline gives CDR1 SGHDT, CDR2 YYEEEE. Trimming left V 2 bases short and J 9 bases short, with 26 bases between. The CDR3 is 17 amino acids. This CDR3 is CASSFYSQEGPSWSYTF. The CDR3 DNA is TGTGCCAGCAGCTTCTATTCACAGGAGGGTCCGAGTTGGAGCTACACCTTC.

Turning to this clone: An end of the junction does not agree with germline; a read error may underlie this. The chain links TRBV5-1 to TRBJ2-7, with a weak D call TRBD1 (7 bases). There are 15 residues in the CDR3. Germline CDR1 reads SGHRS; CDR2 reads YFSETQ. This CDR3 is CTSSLGAGGGYEQYF. The CDR3 DNA reads as TGCACCAGCAGCTTGGGGGCAGGGGGAGGCTACGAGCAGTACTTC.

This clone was picked up a small number of times. The J gene is TRBJ1-5, the V gene TRBV30; 8 bases map to TRBD1. V lost 1 base to trimming and J lost 2 bases; unmatched junction nucleotides: 10. The germline V gene encodes CDR1 GTSNPN and CDR2 SVGIG (reference sequence). The CDR3 consists of 17 residues. CDR3 in amino acids: CAWSALGAGGGNQPQHF. The CDR3 DNA sequence: TGTGCCTGGAGTGCCTTAGGGGCAGGGGGCGGCAATCAGCCCCAGCATTTT. Variable domain in full (rest from reference TRBV30 and TRBJ1-5): SQTIHQWPATLVQPVGSPLSLECTVEGTSNPNLYWYRQAAGRGLQLLFYSVGIGQISSEVPQNLSASRPQDRQFILSSKKLLLSDSGFYLCAWSALGAGGGNQPQHFGDGTRLSIL.

V usage is TRBV5-4 and J usage is TRBJ2-1, with 8 bases lining up with TRBD2. The CDR3 is 17 amino acids. CDR1 SGHNT and CDR2 YYREEE come from the germline V gene (reference sequence). Trimming took 4 bases from V and 7 from J; bases not matched to a gene: 16. The CDR3 reads CASSTPSRGLVGNEQFF. The CDR3 DNA follows: TGTGCCAGCAGCACACCCTCGAGGGGACTAGTGGGTAATGAGCAGTTCTTC. Looking up the rest from reference TRBV5-4 and TRBJ2-1 gives the full variable domain: ETGVTQSPTHLIKTRGQQVTLRCSSQSGHNTVSWYQQALGQGPQFIFQYYREEENGRGNFPPRFSGLQFPNYSSELNVNALELDDSALYLCASSTPSRGLVGNEQFFGPGTRLTVL.